This is a list of T cell receptor beta chains from one sample in a study of T-cell memory formation after mild COVID-19. TCRdb reprocessed the 5' RACE reads via MiXCR and lists one record per CDR3 protein. The table lists 150,000 to 200,000 distinct CDR3 sequences, around 15% of them singletons. Input material: PBMCs or a T cell subset sorted from them (not recorded which). These receptors were collected from an adult woman who had mild COVID-19 (a few samples of this study predate the infection). Cell type and time point are not known. Each CDR3 is given with its conserved first and last residue. D genes are given only for firm matches. Clone sizes are given selectively: once, few, many, or a class where the clone is expanded.

V	J	size	D	DNA	CDR3
TRBV12-3/TRBV12-4	TRBJ2-7	NA	NA	TGTGCCAGCAGTCCACGACAGATGGGTGAGCAGTACTTC	CASSPRQMGEQYF
TRBV5-1	TRBJ2-5	many	TRBD2	TGCGCCAGCAGCTTGGCGGCTAGCGGGCTACAAGAGACCCAGTACTTC	CASSLAASGLQETQYF
TRBV28	TRBJ1-1	few	TRBD1	TGTGCCAGCAGAGGGACAGGGTGGGCCTTGAACACTGAAGCTTTCTTT	CASRGTGWALNTEAFF
TRBV5-1	TRBJ2-1	NA	NA	TGCGCCAGCAGCTTGGCCCGCAGCGAGCAGTTCTTC	CASSLARSEQFF
TRBV13	TRBJ2-3	NA	TRBD1	TGTGCCAGCAACAACCAGCTACAGGGGGCCGTTAGCACAGATACGCAGTATTTT	CASNNQLQGAVSTDTQYF
TRBV4-1	TRBJ2-1	many	NA	TGCGCCAGCAGCCACCGGGACGGTAGGGAGCAGTTCTTC	CASSHRDGREQFF
TRBV12-3/TRBV12-4	TRBJ2-3	NA	TRBD2	TGTGCCAGCAGTTGGACTAGCCCTAGCACAGATACGCAGTATTTT	CASSWTSPSTDTQYF
TRBV20-1	TRBJ2-7	many	NA	TGCAGTGCTAGAGATCAGCCGGGACCCTACGAGCAGTACTTC	CSARDQPGPYEQYF
TRBV5-1	TRBJ2-7	medium-sized	NA	TGCGCCAGCAGCTCAACTACCGGGACCCTTACCTACGAGCAGTACTTC	CASSSTTGTLTYEQYF
TRBV29-1	TRBJ2-5	few	TRBD2	TGCAGCGTTGAAGGACTAGCCCCCATTGAGACCCAGTACTTC	CSVEGLAPIETQYF
TRBV21-1	TRBJ2-7	few	NA	TGTGCCAGCAGAATGGGACTAGCGGGCTACTACGAGCAGTACTTC	CASRMGLAGYYEQYF
TRBV9	TRBJ2-7	NA	TRBD2	TGTGCCAGCAGCGTTGAGCCGGGACTAGCCTACGAGCAGTACTTC	CASSVEPGLAYEQYF
TRBV4-2	TRBJ2-5	few	NA	TGTGCCAGCAGCCAAGGAGACAGGGGAGGGGAGACCCAGTACTTC	CASSQGDRGGETQYF
TRBV5-1	TRBJ2-3	few	TRBD1	TGCGCCAGCAGCTTTAGGGGACAGAGAACAGATACGCAGTATTTT	CASSFRGQRTDTQYF
TRBV27	TRBJ1-5	NA	NA	TGTGCCAGCAGTCCCACGGGGAGGGGCAATCAGCCCCAGCATTTT	CASSPTGRGNQPQHF
TRBV12-3/TRBV12-4	TRBJ1-5	NA	TRBD1	TGTGCCAGCAGTTCGACAGGGCATCAGCCCCAGCATTTT	CASSSTGHQPQHF
TRBV9	TRBJ2-1	NA	TRBD2	TGTGCCAGCAGCGTAGACGGGAGGGTCAATGAGCAGTTCTTC	CASSVDGRVNEQFF
TRBV18	TRBJ2-7	NA	NA	TGTGCCAGCTCACGGGTTAGTGACGGTCCCAACGAGCAGTACTTC	CASSRVSDGPNEQYF
TRBV5-6	TRBJ2-7	many	TRBD1	TGTGCCAGCAGCTTAGGACAGGACTACGAGCAGTACTTC	CASSLGQDYEQYF
TRBV5-4	TRBJ2-7	many	NA	TGTGCCAGCAGCGATTCTAGCACCTTCTCCTACGAGCAGTACTTC	CASSDSSTFSYEQYF
TRBV10-3	TRBJ2-7	NA	NA	TGTGCCGGGAGTTCGGGGCGCCGTACCTACGAGCAGTACTTC	CAGSSGRRTYEQYF
TRBV6-5	TRBJ1-1	NA	NA	TGTGCCAGCAGTATTGACTTTAGGACGGTGAACACTGAAGCTTTCTTT	CASSIDFRTVNTEAFF
TRBV12-3/TRBV12-4	TRBJ2-7	few	NA	TGTGCCAGCAGCCTCCGGGACTTACAGCAGTACTTC	CASSLRDLQQYF
TRBV12-3/TRBV12-4	TRBJ1-2	many	NA	TGTGCCAGCAGTCTTGGACGGACCTATGGCTACACCTTC	CASSLGRTYGYTF
TRBV5-1	TRBJ2-1	NA	TRBD2	TGCGCCAGCAGCTCGACTAGCGGAGCCAACAATGAGCAGTTCTTC	CASSSTSGANNEQFF
TRBV5-1	TRBJ2-5	few	NA	TGCGCCAGCAGCCGTACCACGGGCCGGGAGACCCAGTACTTC	CASSRTTGRETQYF
TRBV7-9	TRBJ1-1	few	NA	TGTGCCAGCAGCCCGGGGACATTGAACACTGAAGCTTTCTTT	CASSPGTLNTEAFF
TRBV7-2	TRBJ2-3	NA	NA	TGTGCCAGCAGAGTCATCACAGATACGCAGTATTTT	CASRVITDTQYF
TRBV7-3	TRBJ2-2	many	NA	TGTGCCAGCAGCCTCGGCAGGGCCAACACCGGGGAGCTGTTTTTT	CASSLGRANTGELFF
TRBV3-1	TRBJ1-1	NA	NA	TGTGCCAGCAGCGACGAGGGGGGGTTGAACACTGAAGCTTTCTTT	CASSDEGGLNTEAFF
TRBV9	TRBJ2-7	NA	NA	TGTGCCAGCAGCGTAGCGGTAGCCTCCTACGAGCAGTACTTC	CASSVAVASYEQYF
TRBV20-1	TRBJ2-3	few	NA	TGCAGTGCTAGTGCCCAAGGGGGCACAGATACGCAGTATTTT	CSASAQGGTDTQYF
TRBV5-1	TRBJ2-3	NA	NA	TGCGCCAGCAGCCCCACAGCCTCGTCTACAGATACGCAGTATTTT	CASSPTASSTDTQYF
TRBV20-1	TRBJ2-7	NA	TRBD1	TGCAGTGCTTCGACAGGGGGAGGCTTCTACGAGCAGTACTTC	CSASTGGGFYEQYF
TRBV24-1	TRBJ2-1	NA	NA	TGTGCCACCAGTGATTGGGATACTGAGCAGTTCTTC	CATSDWDTEQFF
TRBV20-1	TRBJ1-1	few	NA	TGCAGTGCTAGAGAGGACACTGAAGCTTTCTTT	CSAREDTEAFF
TRBV25-1	TRBJ1-2	few	NA	TGTGCCAGCAGTGACGCGGGGATTGATGGCTACACCTTC	CASSDAGIDGYTF
TRBV5-4	TRBJ2-7	few	TRBD2	TGTGCCAGCAGCTTGGGACTAGCGGGCCAAAGCCACGAGCAGTACTTC	CASSLGLAGQSHEQYF
TRBV24-1	TRBJ2-6	few	NA	TGTGCCACCAGTGTAACAGGCGGATCTGGGGCCAACGTCCTGACTTTC	CATSVTGGSGANVLTF
TRBV4-3	TRBJ2-7	NA	TRBD1	TGCGCCAGCAGCCTGGGACAGGAGAACTACGAGCAGTACTTC	CASSLGQENYEQYF
TRBV15	TRBJ1-3	NA	NA	TGTGCCACCAGCAGAGATTATGTGAGGAGCTCTGGAAACACCATATATTTT	CATSRDYVRSSGNTIYF